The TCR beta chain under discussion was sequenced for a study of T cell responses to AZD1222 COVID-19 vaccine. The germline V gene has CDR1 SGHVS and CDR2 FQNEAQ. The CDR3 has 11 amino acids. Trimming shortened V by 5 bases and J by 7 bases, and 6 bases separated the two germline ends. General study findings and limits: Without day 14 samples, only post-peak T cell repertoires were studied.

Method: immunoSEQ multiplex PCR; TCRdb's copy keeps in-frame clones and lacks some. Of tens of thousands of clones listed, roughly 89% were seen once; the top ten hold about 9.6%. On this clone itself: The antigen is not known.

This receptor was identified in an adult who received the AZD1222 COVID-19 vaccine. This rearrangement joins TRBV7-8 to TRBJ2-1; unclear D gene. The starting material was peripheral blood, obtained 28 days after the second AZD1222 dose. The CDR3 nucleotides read TGTGCCAGCAGCACTTTTAATGAGCAGTTCTTC. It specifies CASSTFNEQFF.